Described below is a single TCR beta chain sequence and its context. Its antigen is not known. The sample is drawn from a study of CD8 T cells in Susac syndrome. An amount of RNA that ranged from roughly 0.5 to 1 ug was reverse transcribed with random hexamers. The CDR3 of TCR beta was amplified by immunoSEQ multiplex PCR across 54 Vbeta and 13 Jbeta. TCRdb itself ran the immunoSEQ multiplex PCR reads through MiXCR, one entry per CDR3 protein. Of under 200,000 distinct CDR3 sequences detected, roughly 91% appear once; the ten largest clones hold 0.087%. Study conclusions and caveats: There was no clonal expansion in the CD4+ T cell repertoires of Susac syndrome.

Patients with Susac syndrome met diagnostic criteria that were recently defined for definite or probable disease. CDR3 length: 14 residues. Germline CDR1 reads LGHDT; CDR2 reads YNNKEL (reference sequence). V lost 1 base to trimming and J lost 4 bases, with 10 bases between them. Sequencing was done on a sample of CD4+ T cells from PBMCs. This receptor was obtained from a human donor with Susac syndrome. This chain links TRBV3-1 with TRBJ1-2; unclear D gene. CDR3 sequence: CASSQGRRVYGYTF. DNA for the CDR3: TGTGCCAGCAGCCAAGGGAGGAGGGTCTATGGCTACACCTTC. Combining the CDR3 with reference TRBV3-1 and TRBJ1-2 gives the whole variable domain DTAVSQTPKYLVTQMGNDKSIKCEQNLGHDTMYWYKQDSKKFLKIMFSYNNKELIINETVPNRFSPKSPDKAHLNLHINSLELGDSAVYFCASSQGRRVYGYTFGSGTRLTVV.